The 30 T cell receptor beta chains presented below share a single source sample, sequenced in a study of blood T cell repertoires in COVID-19. TCRdb's copy holds only in-frame clones and misses some; the assay was immunoSEQ multiplex PCR. This sample has 130,000 to 150,000 clones, with around four fifths found just once. Sequencing was performed on peripheral blood. The origin of the receptors is a human donor in a cohort sampled during active COVID-19.

The chain uses TRBV11-1 and TRBJ2-3; TRBD2 agrees at 7 bases. Germline CDR1 SGHAT, CDR2 FQDESV (reference sequence). This CDR3 comprises 16 residues. Unmatched junction bases numbered 6, after V lost 2 bases and J lost 1 base. The CDR3 protein is CASSLLADTGTDTQYF. The CDR3 nucleotides read TGTGCCAGCAGCTTACTAGCGGATACCGGCACAGATACGCAGTATTTT.

This sequence joins TRBV4-3 and TRBJ1-1; 9 nucleotides match TRBD1. The junction had 3 bases not matched to a gene; V was cut back by 4 bases and J by 3 bases. The CDR3 spans 14 residues. Looked up from germline, CDR1 is LGHNA and CDR2 is YSLEER. DNA for the CDR3: TGCGCCAGCAGCCTGGGACAGGGACACACTGAAGCTTTCTTT. Its protein is CASSLGQGHTEAFF.

The chain links TRBV5-1 to TRBJ1-6; D unclear. The CDR3 sequence is 14 residues long. The V end lost 1 base, the J end lost 8 bases, and 10 bases lay between the germline ends. The germline gives CDR1 SGHRS, CDR2 YFSETQ. The CDR3 region has the DNA TGCGCCAGCAGCTTGCGACCTCGGGATTCACCCCTCCACTTT. Protein: CASSLRPRDSPLHF.

The rearrangement links TRBV4-3 to TRBJ2-7; perhaps TRBD1 as D (6 bases). CDR1 and CDR2 from the germline V gene are LGHNA and YSLEER. The CDR3 totals 17 residues. Trimming removed 0 bases from V and 2 bases from J, with 17 bases in between. CDR3 coding DNA: TGCGCCAGCAGCCAAGAGCTCCTCAGGGACACAACCTACGAGCAGTACTTC. Amino acids: CASSQELLRDTTYEQYF.

In nucleotides, the CDR3 is TGTGCCAGCAGCCCTAGAAAGACTCAATCCTACGAGCAGTACTTC. Translating gives CASSPRKTQSYEQYF. The chain is built from TRBV14 and TRBJ2-7; no clear D. Trimming pared 4 bases from V and 1 base from J, leaving 14 bases between. The CDR3 consists of 15 residues. Germline CDR1 and CDR2: SGHDN and FVKESK.

The chain joins TRBV28 to TRBJ2-1; possibly TRBD1 for D (5 bases). V shed 8 bases and J shed 4 bases, with 9 bases lying between them. This CDR3 has 12 amino acids. Germline V gives CDR1 MDHEN, CDR2 SYDVKM. The CDR3 bases are TGTGCCAGCCTGACAGAGTACAATGAGCAGTTCTTC. Its translation is CASLTEYNEQFF.

The chain employs TRBV5-1 and TRBJ2-7; 10 bases match TRBD1. The CDR3 length is 15 residues. The trim removed 7 bases at V and 6 bases at J, leaving 13 bases unmatched. Looked up from germline, CDR1 is SGHRS and CDR2 is YFSETQ. CDR3 residues: CASGSPGTGVGEQYF. In DNA, the CDR3 is TGCGCCAGCGGTAGCCCGGGGACAGGGGTGGGCGAGCAGTACTTC.

As DNA, the CDR3 is TGTGCCACCAGCAACCCACTAGCCCGGGAGACCCAGTACTTC. Protein product: CATSNPLARETQYF. The chain combines TRBV15 with TRBJ2-5; TRBD2 is a possible D gene (6 bases). V was trimmed by 4 bases and J by 5 bases, leaving 14 bases between them. CDR1 and CDR2 from the germline V gene are LNHNV and YYDKDF (reference sequence). The CDR3 runs to 14 residues.

There are a few counts of this clone. V and J are TRBV4-1 and TRBJ1-2; D remains ambiguous. This CDR3 has 16 residues. Trimming pared 0 bases from V and 0 bases from J, leaving 11 bases between. Germline V gene data show CDR1 as MGHRA and CDR2 as YSYEKL. The DNA of the CDR3 is TGCGCCAGCAGCCAAGATGGCGGCGCAACTAACTATGGCTACACCTTC. This gives the protein CASSQDGGATNYGYTF.

The chain employs TRBV5-1 and TRBJ2-5, with TRBD2 matching over 7 bases. This CDR3 has 13 amino acids. The ends lost 0 bases at V and 6 bases at J; junction bases unmatched: 2. Germline V gene sequence: CDR1 SGHRS, CDR2 YFSETQ. Written as DNA, the CDR3 is TGCGCCAGCAGCTTGGGGACTAGAAAGACCCAGTACTTC. It specifies CASSLGTRKTQYF.

The V and J genes are TRBV15 and TRBJ1-2; a weak D match, TRBD1 (6 bases). Per germline, CDR1 LNHNV and CDR2 YYDKDF (reference sequence). V was trimmed by 0 bases and J by 5 bases, leaving 16 bases between them. CDR3 length: 16 residues. The CDR3 nucleotides read TGTGCCACCAGCAGAGATGTCGGCAGGGGCGAGTATGGCTACACCTTC. It specifies CATSRDVGRGEYGYTF.

The V gene is TRBV19, the J gene TRBJ2-3; 7 bases agree with TRBD1. The CDR3 loop spans 15 amino acids. From germline, CDR1 is LNHDA and CDR2 SQIVND (reference sequence). J gave up 2 bases and V 4 bases, and 6 bases lay outside the gene matches. CDR3 sequence reads: CASSTGQVITDTQYF. CDR3 in DNA: TGTGCCAGTAGTACCGGACAGGTGATCACAGATACGCAGTATTTT.

CDR3: CASRPGTTGNTIYF. CDR3 nucleotide sequence: TGTGCCAGCAGACCCGGGACAACTGGAAACACCATATATTTT. The chain recombines TRBV6-5 with TRBJ1-3; perhaps TRBD1 as D (6 bases). The V gene lost 6 bases and the J gene lost 2 bases, with 11 bases spanning the gap. The CDR3 is 14 amino acids. The germline CDR1 and CDR2 sequences are MNHEY and SVGAGI.

CDR3 DNA sequence: TGTGCCAGTAGCTACCGGGACAGAGCCTATGGCTACACCTTC. This codes for CASSYRDRAYGYTF. J is TRBJ1-2 and V is TRBV19; 7 nucleotides match TRBD1. Germline V gene lookup returns CDR1 LNHDA and CDR2 SQIVND (reference sequence). The V and J ends lost 6 bases and 4 bases, in that order; junction bases with no gene match: 8. The CDR3 has 14 residues.

The V gene is TRBV6-5, the J gene TRBJ2-5; 9 bases fit TRBD2. The CDR3 is made up of 16 amino acids. Germline trimming cut 1 base from V and 4 bases from J; bases unmatched to any gene: 7. CDR1 is MNHEY, CDR2 SVGAGI, per germline. CDR3 in amino acids: CASSYYGGGAGETQYF. The CDR3 DNA follows: TGTGCCAGCAGTTACTACGGCGGGGGGGCGGGAGAGACCCAGTACTTC.

This chain joins TRBV19 and TRBJ1-5; D uncertain. Trimming removed 1 base at V and 4 bases at J, with 8 bases between. This CDR3 has 14 residues. CDR1 is LNHDA and CDR2 is SQIVND in the germline V gene (reference sequence). The CDR3 reads CASSIVHGNQPQHF. The CDR3 DNA reads as TGTGCCAGTAGTATAGTACACGGGAATCAGCCCCAGCATTTT.

This clone has only a few counts. The CDR3 bases are TGTGCCAGCAGCTTAGCGCATCAGGGCCTAGCCAAAAACATTCAGTACTTC. Translation gives CASSLAHQGLAKNIQYF. J is TRBJ2-4 and V is TRBV7-2, with D possibly matching TRBD1 (5 bases). There are 17 residues in the CDR3. CDR1 and CDR2 from the germline V gene are SGHTA and FQGNSA. V lost 0 bases, J lost 0 bases, and 12 bases lay in between.

The chain is built from TRBV5-6 and TRBJ1-5; TRBD1 is a possible D gene (5 bases). The CDR3 length is 15 residues. V was clipped by 0 bases and J by 0 bases, with 7 bases between them. Per the germline V gene, CDR1 is SGHDT and CDR2 is YYEEEE. Here the CDR3 reads CASSLAGHSNQPQHF. DNA of the CDR3: TGTGCCAGCAGCTTGGCAGGGCATAGCAATCAGCCCCAGCATTTT.

This chain connects TRBV6-5 to TRBJ1-1, with D tentatively TRBD1 (5 bases). Germline CDR1 reads MNHEY; CDR2 reads SVGAGI. V dropped 7 bases and J dropped 1 base, with 13 bases sitting between them. CDR3 length equals 14 residues. CDR3 sequence: CASTMTETNTEAFF. Written as DNA, the CDR3 is TGTGCCAGCACTATGACAGAGACGAACACTGAAGCTTTCTTT.

The V gene is TRBV18, the J gene TRBJ1-5; TRBD1 matches at 8 bases. CDR1 is KGHSH and CDR2 is LQKENI in the germline V gene. This CDR3 has 18 residues. V shed 4 bases, J shed 0 bases, and the junction held 11 bases outside the gene matches. DNA of the CDR3: TGTGCCAGCTCACTCCTCGGACTGACAGGGGTTAGCAATCAGCCCCAGCATTTT. Translated, it gives CASSLLGLTGVSNQPQHF.

The CDR3: CASSLAGLSSYEQYF. The DNA of the CDR3 is TGTGCCAGCAGCTTAGCGGGACTTAGCTCCTACGAGCAGTACTTC. The chain uses TRBV7-8 and TRBJ2-7; weak D call: TRBD2 (6 bases). The CDR3 totals 15 residues. Per germline, CDR1 SGHVS and CDR2 FQNEAQ. Trimming stripped 0 bases from V and 0 bases from J, with 9 bases between.

The chain is built from TRBV6-6 and TRBJ2-1; no firm D call. V was pared by 6 bases and J by 0 bases, with 9 bases between. Germline V lookup: CDR1 MNHNY, CDR2 SVGAGI (reference sequence). The CDR3 is made up of 14 amino acids. The CDR3 region is CASSPTGSYNEQFF. CDR3 nucleotides: TGTGCCAGCAGCCCGACGGGCTCCTACAATGAGCAGTTCTTC.

This sequence joins TRBV19 and TRBJ2-1; TRBD1 aligns across 11 bases. The V and J ends lost 3 bases and 3 bases, in that order; junction bases with no gene match: 4. The CDR3 contains 16 residues. Germline values: CDR1 LNHDA, CDR2 SQIVND (reference sequence). CDR3: CASSIVGQGGYNEQFF. For the CDR3, the DNA is TGTGCCAGTAGTATCGTGGGACAGGGGGGCTACAATGAGCAGTTCTTC.

The chain employs TRBV4-3 and TRBJ2-5, with D possibly being TRBD1 (6 bases). Trimming stripped 1 base from V and 5 bases from J, with 14 bases between. The CDR3 runs to 15 residues. In germline, CDR1 is LGHNA, CDR2 YSLEER. The CDR3 sequence: CASSQVAGVGETQYF. The CDR3 region has the DNA TGCGCCAGCAGCCAAGTTGCAGGGGTAGGGGAGACCCAGTACTTC.

CDR3: CASSPGLTSGRETQYF. The CDR3 region has the DNA TGTGCCAGCAGCCCAGGCCTGACTAGCGGTCGCGAGACCCAGTACTTC. The chain combines TRBV3-1 (or the pseudogene TRBV3-2) with TRBJ2-5; 9 positions agree with TRBD2. This CDR3 region has 16 residues. The germline V gene has CDR1 LGHDT and CDR2 YNNKEL (reference sequence). Trimming at V came to 4 bases and at J to 5 bases, leaving 11 bases not matched to a gene.

On this clone itself: A junction end diverges from the germline sequence, so it may reflect a read error. The chain has TRBV7-9 and TRBJ1-4; D remains ambiguous. Germline CDR1 is SEHNR and CDR2 is FQNEAQ (reference sequence). This CDR3 comprises 16 residues. The CDR3 nucleotides read TGTGCCAGCAGACCGGACTGGGTATCAACTAATGATAAACTGTTTTTT. Its translation: CASRPDWVSTNDKLFF. The variable domain in full, completed from reference TRBV7-9 and TRBJ1-4, reads DTGVSQNPRHKITKRGQNVTFRCDPISEHNRLYWYRQTLGQGPEFLTYFQNEAQLEKSRLLSDRFSAERPKGSFSTLEIQRTEQGDSAMYLCASRPDWVSTNDKLFFGSGTQLSVL.

The CDR3 DNA reads as TGTGCCAGCAGCCAAGGTCTGTCGGGACAGGGGTACTATGGCTACACCTTC. It specifies CASSQGLSGQGYYGYTF. The chain recombines TRBV3-1 (or the pseudogene TRBV3-2) with TRBJ1-2; 10 bases agree with TRBD1. This CDR3 contains 17 residues. Germline CDR1 is LGHDT and CDR2 is YNNKEL (reference sequence). V lost 1 base and J lost 3; bases outside the gene matches: 8.

The chain has TRBV30 and TRBJ1-4; 10 bases fit TRBD1. Germline V gives CDR1 GTSNPN, CDR2 SVGIG (reference sequence). The V and J ends lost 3 bases and 7 bases, in that order; junction bases with no gene match: 2. The CDR3 length is 13 residues. This CDR3 reads CAWRTGGVEKLFF. As DNA, the CDR3 is TGTGCCTGGAGGACAGGGGGCGTTGAAAAACTGTTTTTT.

The V call is TRBV6-2 or TRBV6-3, the J call TRBJ2-5, with 7 bases lining up with TRBD2. The CDR3 spans 13 residues. Trimming took 5 bases from V and 3 from J; bases not matched to a gene: 3. The germline CDR1 and CDR2 sequences are MNHEY and SVGEGT. The CDR3 here is CASSRGTKETQYF. CDR3 coding DNA: TGTGCCAGCAGTCGGGGGACTAAAGAGACCCAGTACTTC.

This clone has just one count. In DNA, the CDR3 is TGTGCCAGCAGCGACCCCGGGACAGGGCGGAGGGGCTACACCTTC. As protein: CASSDPGTGRRGYTF. The chain employs TRBV27 and TRBJ1-2, with TRBD1 matching 9 bases. Germline V gene lookup returns CDR1 MNHEY and CDR2 SMNVEV (reference sequence). The CDR3 sequence is 15 residues long. Trimming took 6 bases from V and 8 from J; bases not matched to a gene: 13.